These T cell receptor beta chains were read from a single sample in a study of T cells after yellow fever vaccination. TCRdb ran MiXCR on the 5' RACE reads and lists one entry per CDR3 protein. The sample has 450,000 to 600,000 distinct CDR3 sequences; approximately 13% are singletons. The specimen comprised PBMCs, sampled on the day of the yellow fever booster vaccination. Receptor source: a man aged 30-40 years who received the YFV17D yellow fever vaccine. Each CDR3 is given with its conserved first and last residue. D genes are given only for firm matches. The size entry is marked missing in some rows and otherwise reads once, few, many or a size class.

>TRBJ1-5|.|TRBV7-2|.
CASSLNEKMPQHF
TGTGCCAGCAGCTTAAACGAGAAGATGCCCCAGCATTTT
>TRBJ2-1|few|TRBV10-3|.
CAISDVPGDHEQFF
TGTGCCATCAGTGATGTTCCGGGGGACCATGAGCAGTTCTTC
>TRBJ2-2|few|TRBV4-3|.
CASSQRGLADTGELFF
TGCGCCAGCAGCCAGAGGGGACTGGCGGACACCGGGGAGCTGTTTTTT
>TRBJ1-5|.|TRBV27|.
CASSLWGGVDGSNQPQHF
TGTGCCAGCAGTTTATGGGGCGGGGTAGATGGGAGCAATCAGCCCCAGCATTTT
>TRBJ2-7|few|TRBV7-6|.
CASSLQEVYEQYF
TGTGCCAGCAGCTTACAGGAGGTGTACGAGCAGTACTTC
>TRBJ1-4|.|TRBV4-3|.
CASSQAPGRRATNEKLFF
TGCGCCAGCAGCCAAGCCCCCGGGAGGAGGGCAACTAATGAAAAACTGTTTTTT
>TRBJ2-3|few|TRBV6-5|.
CASSYSPVEGADTQYF
TGTGCCAGCAGTTACTCCCCGGTTGAGGGGGCAGATACGCAGTATTTT
>TRBJ2-1|few|TRBV20-1|.
CSARSLDRADEQFF
TGCAGTGCCAGATCACTCGACAGAGCGGATGAGCAGTTCTTC
>TRBJ2-3|.|TRBV7-6|.
CASSLNGELRGATDTQYF
TGTGCCAGCAGCTTAAATGGGGAACTACGGGGGGCCACAGATACGCAGTATTTT
>TRBJ2-6|few|TRBV6-1|.
CASRDSSTGANVLTF
TGTGCCAGCAGGGACAGTTCTACTGGGGCCAACGTCCTGACTTTC
>TRBJ2-1|few|TRBV24-1|TRBD2
CATSDPSSGTAYEQFF
TGTGCCACCAGTGATCCTAGCAGCGGGACGGCATACGAGCAGTTCTTC
>TRBJ2-5|.|TRBV27|TRBD2
CASSFTGGGSQETQYF
TGTGCCAGCAGTTTCACGGGGGGGGGCTCCCAAGAGACCCAGTACTTC
>TRBJ2-5|once|TRBV20-1|.
CSARDSLTGYQETQYF
TGCAGTGCTAGAGATTCCCTGACAGGATACCAAGAGACCCAGTACTTC
>TRBJ2-1|.|TRBV6-5|.
CASSYGGGPSSNEQFF
TGTGCCAGCAGTTATGGTGGCGGACCCTCATCTAATGAGCAGTTCTTC
>TRBJ2-1|.|TRBV28|.
CASSLQGTHEQFF
TGTGCCAGCAGCCTACAGGGAACCCATGAGCAGTTCTTC
>TRBJ1-3|.|TRBV6-5|.
CASSYGRRLSGNTIYF
TGTGCCAGCAGTTACGGTCGGCGACTCTCTGGAAACACCATATATTTT
>TRBJ1-4|few|TRBV5-6|.
CASSSLYEKLFF
TGTGCCAGCAGCTCCCTTTATGAAAAACTGTTTTTT
>TRBJ2-7|few|TRBV5-1|TRBD2
CASSSGGRSYDEQYF
TGCGCCAGCAGCTCTGGCGGGAGAAGTTATGACGAGCAGTACTTC
>TRBJ2-7|once|TRBV21-1|.
CASRLTGTLTPEQYF
TGTGCCAGCAGGCTGACCGGGACATTAACGCCCGAGCAGTACTTC
>TRBJ1-1|few|TRBV7-2|TRBD1
CASSFSRGRVNTEAFF
TGTGCCAGCAGCTTTAGCAGGGGGCGGGTGAACACTGAAGCTTTCTTT
>TRBJ2-5|few|TRBV5-1|.
CASSVTGRDQTQYF
TGCGCCAGCAGCGTGACAGGCCGCGACCAGACCCAGTACTTC
>TRBJ2-7|.|TRBV5-1|.
CASSLVGMEQYF
TGCGCCAGCAGCTTGGTGGGAATGGAGCAGTACTTC
>TRBJ2-2|.|TRBV11-3|TRBD1
CASSRRQGPTLAFTGELFF
TGTGCCAGCAGCCGCAGACAGGGGCCGACCTTAGCTTTCACCGGGGAGCTGTTTTTT
>TRBJ2-1|few|TRBV10-1|.
CASSRGTAINEQFF
TGCGCCAGCAGTCGGGGGACAGCTATCAATGAGCAGTTCTTC